The 30 T cell receptor beta chains given below trace back to one sample, sequenced in a study of cytomegalovirus exposure and HLA in healthy donors. The PCR was carried out with 60 Vbeta primers and 13 Jbeta primers. Assay: immunoSEQ multiplex PCR; the TCRdb copy retains only in-frame clones and omits some. Of 150,000 to 200,000 clones in the sample, around 83% are singletons; the top ten hold around 0.99%. The sample was PBMCs. The source is a woman in her thirties or forties in good health and CMV-seronegative.

This sequence joins TRBV27 and TRBJ2-1; 9 nucleotides align to TRBD1. This CDR3 contains 15 residues. Looked up from germline, CDR1 is MNHEY and CDR2 is SMNVEV (reference sequence). The junction had 6 bases not matched to a gene; V was cut back by 7 bases and J by 2 bases. The CDR3 here is CASNRQGEPYNEQFF. The CDR3 DNA is TGTGCCAGCAACCGACAGGGGGAGCCCTACAATGAGCAGTTCTTC.

As concerns this clone: An end of the junction does not agree with germline; a read error may underlie this. The chain employs TRBV7-9 and TRBJ2-2; tentatively, D is TRBD2 (5 bases). Germline lookup yields CDR1 SEHNR and CDR2 FQNEAQ (reference sequence). This CDR3 is built from 15 residues. The CDR3, as DNA: TGTTCCAGCAGCTTAGCGCGCCTAGAGGTCGGGGAGCTGTTTTTT. It encodes CSSSLARLEVGELFF.

The chain employs TRBV5-6 and TRBJ1-1, with D possibly TRBD1 on 5 matching bases. The CDR3 runs 13 residues. CDR1 is SGHDT, CDR2 YYEEEE, per germline. V dropped 7 bases and J dropped 0 bases, with 10 bases sitting between them. CDR3 DNA sequence: TGTGCCAGCCTGCGGGGCCTGAACACTGAAGCTTTCTTT. Translation gives CASLRGLNTEAFF. The entire variable domain, with the rest obtained from reference TRBV5-6 and TRBJ1-1, is as follows: DAGVTQSPTHLIKTRGQQVTLRCSPKSGHDTVSWYQQALGQGPQFIFQYYEEEERQRGNFPDRFSGHQFPNYSSELNVNALLLGDSALYLCASLRGLNTEAFFGQGTRLTVV.

The V and J genes are TRBV7-9 and TRBJ2-7; no firm D call. Germline values: CDR1 SEHNR, CDR2 FQNEAQ (reference sequence). This CDR3 region has 12 residues. V lost 4 bases, J lost 3 bases, and 7 bases lay in between. The DNA of the CDR3 is TGTGCCAGCAGCTCTACCATCTACGAGCAGTACTTC. The encoded protein is CASSSTIYEQYF.

This clone appeared once. The genes are TRBV2 and TRBJ1-5, with TRBD1 identical over 7 bases. With V trimmed by 4 bases and J by 7 bases, 7 bases remained unmatched. This CDR3 has 14 amino acids. Germline loops: CDR1 SNHLY, CDR2 FYNNEI. The CDR3 nucleotides read TGTGCCAGCAGTGCCCTACGACAGGGCCAGCCCCAGCATTTT. Protein: CASSALRQGQPQHF.

The chain combines TRBV9 with TRBJ2-1; 10 positions match TRBD2. The CDR3 length is 14 residues. The germline V gene encodes CDR1 SGDLS and CDR2 YYNGEE. Trimming cost V 0 bases and J 8 bases; bases outside gene matches: 2. In nucleotides, the CDR3 is TGTGCCAGCAGCGTAGCTAGCGGGAGTCATGAGCAGTTCTTC. As protein: CASSVASGSHEQFF.

This clone was counted a few times. J is TRBJ1-5 and V is TRBV7-2; D possibly corresponds to TRBD1 (6 bases). Trimming took off 1 base at V and 6 bases at J, with 13 bases between the two ends. This CDR3 region has 15 residues. Germline CDR1 is SGHTA and CDR2 is FQGNSA. The CDR3 region has the DNA TGTGCCAGCAGCTTAGAGGGGGGGCCGGGTCAGCCCCAGCATTTT. This translates into CASSLEGGPGQPQHF.

V is TRBV5-4 and J is TRBJ2-7, with D possibly TRBD2 on 6 matching bases. The V gene's germline CDR1 is SGHNT and CDR2 YYREEE (reference sequence). V was shortened by 4 bases and J by 6 bases, with 14 bases between the two germline ends. The CDR3 loop spans 13 amino acids. CDR3 nucleotide sequence: TGTGCCAGCAGCGTGGGTCCGGGAGTCGAGCAGTACTTC. Residues: CASSVGPGVEQYF. Filled out from reference TRBV5-4 and TRBJ2-7, the complete variable domain reads ETGVTQSPTHLIKTRGQQVTLRCSSQSGHNTVSWYQQALGQGPQFIFQYYREEENGRGNFPPRFSGLQFPNYSSELNVNALELDDSALYLCASSVGPGVEQYFGPGTRLTVT.

The chain links TRBV5-1 to TRBJ1-2; TRBD1 matches at 10 bases. Germline CDR1 SGHRS, CDR2 YFSETQ. Trimming took 5 bases from V and 6 from J; bases not matched to a gene: 10. This CDR3 comprises 15 residues. The CDR3 loop is CASRSDGTGADGYTF. Written as DNA, the CDR3 is TGCGCCAGCAGGTCAGACGGGACAGGGGCGGATGGCTACACCTTC.

The chain employs TRBV13 and TRBJ1-1; 7 positions match TRBD1. The trim removed 5 bases at V and 6 bases at J, leaving 9 bases unmatched. The germline V gene has CDR1 PRHDT and CDR2 FYEKMQ (reference sequence). CDR3 length equals 14 residues. CDR3 region: CASSRRGQVPEAFF. The DNA of the CDR3 is TGTGCCAGCAGCCGACGAGGACAGGTCCCTGAAGCTTTCTTT.

This clone was seen a handful of times. V and J are TRBV27 and TRBJ1-1, with 9 bases aligning to TRBD1. Germline CDR1 is MNHEY and CDR2 is SMNVEV (reference sequence). This CDR3 has 17 amino acids. The V segment lost 4 bases and the J segment 4 bases; nucleotides outside the gene matches: 13. CDR3 sequence (DNA): TGTGCCAGCAGTTCGGGACAGGGATCGGGGGGCGGCACTGAAGCTTTCTTT. Protein product: CASSSGQGSGGGTEAFF.

The chain uses TRBV18 and TRBJ1-1, with 7 bases fitting TRBD1. The CDR3 sequence is 15 residues long. With 4 bases clipped from V and 1 base from J, the junction kept 6 bases outside the gene matches. Germline V gene sequence: CDR1 KGHSH, CDR2 LQKENI. The CDR3 spells CASSLGTAGNTEAFF. For the CDR3, the DNA is TGTGCCAGCTCACTAGGGACAGCTGGGAACACTGAAGCTTTCTTT.

This chain uses TRBV2 with TRBJ2-1; 8 bases fit TRBD2. There are 14 residues in the CDR3. Per the germline V gene, CDR1 is SNHLY and CDR2 is FYNNEI. V gave up 4 bases and J gave up 7 bases; unmatched junction bases: 6. CDR3 in DNA: TGTGCCAGCAGTGCTCAAGCGGGAGTGAATGAGCAGTTCTTC. Translation: CASSAQAGVNEQFF.

This clone was recorded once. The genes are TRBV5-6 and TRBJ1-5; 7 nucleotides match TRBD1. V gave up 0 bases and J gave up 4 bases; unmatched junction bases: 10. The CDR3 runs to 17 residues. CDR1 SGHDT and CDR2 YYEEEE come from the germline V gene. DNA for the CDR3: TGTGCCAGCAGCTTGGTTTTACGTGGACAGGAAAATCAGCCCCAGCATTTT. Encoded protein: CASSLVLRGQENQPQHF.

V is TRBV18 and J is TRBJ2-7; 8 bases align to TRBD2. The germline CDR1 and CDR2 sequences are KGHSH and LQKENI. The CDR3 length is 15 residues. Germline trimming cut 4 bases from V and 2 bases from J; bases unmatched to any gene: 7. CDR3 bases: TGTGCCAGCTCACTCGGAGCGGGAGACACCTACGAGCAGTACTTC. Protein: CASSLGAGDTYEQYF.

CDR3 region: CASSPWTGGYVGELFF. The DNA for the CDR3 is TGTGCCAGCAGTCCCTGGACAGGGGGGTATGTCGGGGAGCTGTTTTTT. The V and J genes are TRBV27 and TRBJ2-2, with TRBD1 matching over 10 bases. The germline CDR1 and CDR2 sequences are MNHEY and SMNVEV (reference sequence). The V gene end was trimmed by 5 bases and the J gene end by 7 bases; junction bases not matched to a gene: 10. The CDR3 runs to 16 residues.

This rearrangement joins TRBV5-1 to TRBJ2-3; TRBD1 is a possible D gene (5 bases). Looked up from germline, CDR1 is SGHRS and CDR2 is YFSETQ. The CDR3 has 17 residues. Trimming cost V 3 bases and J 1 base, with 18 bases left between them. CDR3 in amino acids: CASSSLLSGAGTDTQYF. As DNA, the CDR3 is TGCGCCAGCAGCTCCTTACTCTCTGGGGCTGGCACAGATACGCAGTATTTT.

V and J are TRBV7-8 and TRBJ2-7; the D gene is possibly TRBD1 (5 bases). Germline V gene sequence: CDR1 SGHVS, CDR2 FQNEAQ. CDR3 length: 13 amino acids. The CDR3 DNA sequence: TGTGCCAGCGGCTTAGCCGGACACTACGAGCAGTACGTC. This gives the protein CASGLAGHYEQYV.

The rearrangement joins TRBV11-3 to TRBJ2-7; 8 positions match TRBD2. The CDR3 has 15 amino acids. Germline V gene lookup returns CDR1 SGHNT and CDR2 YENEEA. With V trimmed by 4 bases and J by 3 bases, 8 bases remained unmatched. The CDR3 DNA follows: TGTGCCAGCAGCTCCACTAGCGGAGCCGGCTACGAGCAGTACTTC. It translates to CASSSTSGAGYEQYF.

Turning to this clone: Other DNA variants within this sample encode the same CDR3. The rearrangement uses TRBV27 and TRBJ2-7, with 7 bases fitting TRBD1. V lost 10 bases to trimming and J lost 2 bases; unmatched junction nucleotides: 5. Germline V gene data show CDR1 as MNHEY and CDR2 as SMNVEV (reference sequence). The CDR3 spans 12 residues. CDR3 amino acids: CANGQDPYEQYV. The CDR3 DNA follows: TGTGCCAATGGACAGGACCCCTACGAGCAGTACGTC.

The V and J genes are TRBV4-2 and TRBJ2-2, with D perhaps matching TRBD2 (6 bases). The CDR3 contains 15 residues. Germline CDR1 reads LGHNA; CDR2 reads YNFKEQ. The V gene lost 4 bases and the J gene lost 4 bases, with 13 bases spanning the gap. CDR3 protein: CASSPQEGGTGELFF. In nucleotides, the CDR3 is TGTGCCAGCAGCCCCCAGGAGGGTGGCACCGGGGAGCTGTTTTTT.

The chain joins TRBV27 to TRBJ1-5, with D uncertain. Germline V lookup: CDR1 MNHEY, CDR2 SMNVEV (reference sequence). CDR3 size: 14 residues. Trimming stripped 4 bases from V and 2 bases from J, with 9 bases between. CDR3 protein: CASSSLSGNQPQHF. The CDR3 coding sequence is TGTGCCAGCAGTTCCCTTTCGGGCAATCAGCCCCAGCATTTT.

The CDR3 reads CASSGEANYGYTF. CDR3 in DNA: TGTGCCAGCAGTGGGGAGGCGAACTATGGCTACACCTTC. The chain has TRBV2 and TRBJ1-2; no clear D gene. Germline V gene data show CDR1 as SNHLY and CDR2 as FYNNEI. The CDR3 contains 13 residues. The V gene lost 4 bases and the J gene lost 2 bases, with 8 bases spanning the gap.

The J gene is TRBJ1-2, the V gene TRBV6-5; tentative D call: TRBD1 (6 bases). V lost 3 bases to trimming and J lost 0 bases, with 14 bases between them. The CDR3 runs 16 residues. From germline, CDR1 is MNHEY and CDR2 SVGAGI. CDR3 DNA: TGTGCCAGCAGTTATTCAGGGGCCCAAGCTAACTATGGCTACACCTTC. Its translation is CASSYSGAQANYGYTF.

V and J are TRBV4-1 and TRBJ1-3, with TRBD1 matching 7 bases. This CDR3 comprises 15 residues. CDR1 and CDR2 (germline): MGHRA, YSYEKL. V dropped 4 bases and J dropped 0; count of bases not matched to a gene: 3. CDR3 DNA: TGCGCCAGCAGCCCGGGACAGATCTCTGGAAACACCATATATTTT. This sequence encodes CASSPGQISGNTIYF.

The gene calls are TRBV5-1 and TRBJ1-2; TRBD1 matches 7 bases. Germline loops: CDR1 SGHRS, CDR2 YFSETQ. V was pared by 0 bases and J by 0 bases, with 2 bases of the junction left unmatched. The CDR3 contains 15 residues. The CDR3 protein is CASSLGQGANYGYTF. The CDR3 nucleotides are TGCGCCAGCAGCTTGGGCCAGGGGGCTAACTATGGCTACACCTTC.

The rearrangement joins TRBV1 to TRBJ1-1; TRBD1, the D gene given by the table, was not confirmed from the DNA. TRBV1 is a pseudogene segment. This CDR3 has 15 amino acids. CDR3 nucleotides: TGCACCAGCAGCCAGGCGGGACAGGGCGCCTCTGAAGCTTTCTTT. As protein: CTSSQAGQGASEAFF.

The chain carries TRBV6-6 and TRBJ2-3; a weak D match, TRBD2 (5 bases). V lost 5 bases, J lost 4 bases, and 13 bases lay in between. The CDR3 sequence is 14 residues long. CDR1 and CDR2 (germline): MNHNY, SVGAGI (reference sequence). CDR3 sequence: CASSPRTVPDTQYF. The CDR3 DNA sequence: TGTGCCAGCAGTCCTCGGACTGTACCAGATACGCAGTATTTT.

V gene TRBV7-2 combines with J gene TRBJ2-5; 7 bases map to TRBD2. CDR3 length: 14 amino acids. The germline gives CDR1 SGHTA, CDR2 FQGNSA. V trimming: 0 bases; J trimming: 5 bases; junction bases outside the gene matches: 3. The CDR3 region is CASSLAGGRETQYF. CDR3 DNA: TGTGCCAGCAGCTTAGCGGGAGGGCGGGAGACCCAGTACTTC.

The chain joins TRBV19 to TRBJ1-1; no clear D gene. The V end lost 3 bases, the J end lost 1 base, and 9 bases lay between the germline ends. The CDR3 sequence is 14 residues long. CDR1 is LNHDA, CDR2 SQIVND, per germline (reference sequence). In DNA form, the CDR3 reads TGTGCCAGTAGTATTGAGCCGTGGAACACTGAAGCTTTCTTT. This translates into CASSIEPWNTEAFF.